Each of the 22 T cell receptor beta chains below was sequenced from the same sample in a study of T cell repertoires in cytomegalovirus infection. No antigen has been assigned to these receptors. TCRdb independently ran MiXCR on the reads; one entry per CDR3 protein. In the table there are some 940,000 distinct CDR3 sequences, 30% to 40% of which are singletons. This sample comprised cultured CD8+ T cells from PBMCs, obtained from culture after CMV antigen stimulation. All receptors come from a human donor in good health (CMV status not recorded). Some clones in this sample may be carry-over from other donors' samples.

This clonotype came up many times. The rearrangement links TRBV12-3 or TRBV12-4 to TRBJ2-3; no firm D call. V was clipped by 3 bases and J by 4 bases, with 11 bases between them. This CDR3 contains 14 residues. In nucleotides, the CDR3 is TGTGCCAGCAGTTTGGGTCATACCGCAGATACGCAGTATTTT. It translates to CASSLGHTADTQYF.

This clonotype was picked up a small number of times. The V and J genes are TRBV20-1 and TRBJ2-1; D is possibly TRBD1 or TRBD2 (5 bases each). The germline CDR1 and CDR2 sequences are DFQATT and SNEGSKA (reference sequence). The CDR3 spans 15 residues. V was cut by 6 bases and J by 2 bases, with 17 bases left in between. CDR3 in amino acids: CSAPEDRGAYNEQFF. The CDR3 DNA is TGCAGTGCCCCGGAGGATAGAGGGGCCTACAATGAGCAGTTCTTC.

This clonotype was seen ten or more times. The gene calls are TRBV7-8 and TRBJ1-3; 8 bases are shared with TRBD1. Unmatched junction bases numbered 8, after V lost 5 bases and J lost 8 bases. This CDR3 contains 14 residues. CDR1 is SGHVS, CDR2 FQNEAQ, per germline. This chain's CDR3 is CASSKGQEVDTIYF. The CDR3 DNA reads as TGTGCCAGCAGCAAGGGACAGGAGGTGGACACCATATATTTT.

This clonotype has more than one count but fewer than ten. The chain joins TRBV15 to TRBJ2-7; D tentatively reads TRBD1 or TRBD2 (5 bases each). Germline loops: CDR1 LNHNV, CDR2 YYDKDF (reference sequence). Trimming removed 5 bases at V and 0 bases at J, with 17 bases between. This CDR3 is built from 16 residues. The CDR3 sequence is CATSPEPGRISYEQYF. The DNA of the CDR3 is TGTGCCACCAGCCCCGAGCCGGGACGGATCTCCTACGAGCAGTACTTC.

V is TRBV20-1 and J is TRBJ2-7, with 8 bases aligning to TRBD2. The V segment lost 0 bases and the J segment 5 bases; nucleotides outside the gene matches: 3. The CDR3 runs 13 residues. Germline V lookup: CDR1 DFQATT, CDR2 SNEGSKA (reference sequence). The CDR3 coding sequence is TGCAGTGCTAGAGAAGCGGGGGACGACGAGCAGTACGTC. Translation: CSAREAGDDEQYV.

The genes are TRBV27 and TRBJ2-2; D remains ambiguous. Per germline, CDR1 MNHEY and CDR2 SMNVEV (reference sequence). This CDR3 has 12 residues. Trimming left V 6 bases short and J 5 bases short, with 7 bases between. The CDR3 region is CASRTYTGELFF. CDR3 in DNA: TGTGCCAGCAGAACTTATACCGGGGAGCTGTTTTTT.

There are many counts of this clonotype. The chain has TRBV7-8 and TRBJ2-2; no reliable D call. The germline V gene encodes CDR1 SGHVS and CDR2 FQNEAQ. The V end lost 5 bases, the J end lost 2 bases, and 3 bases lay between the germline ends. This CDR3 is built from 12 residues. The CDR3 DNA reads as TGTGCCAGCAGCGAAAACACCGGGGAGCTGTTTTTT. Its protein product is CASSENTGELFF.

The genes are TRBV7-3 and TRBJ2-1; D might be TRBD2 (6 bases). CDR1 is SGHTA and CDR2 is FQGTGA in the germline V gene. Trimming shortened V by 2 bases and J by 0 bases, and 11 bases separated the two germline ends. The CDR3 has 16 residues. CDR3 nucleotides: TGTGCCAGCAGCTTATTCGGCGGGGTCTCCTACAATGAGCAGTTCTTC. This gives the protein CASSLFGGVSYNEQFF. Based on the CDR3 plus reference TRBV7-3 and TRBJ2-1, the full variable domain is GAGVSQTPSNKVTEKGKYVELRCDPISGHTALYWYRQSLGQGPEFLIYFQGTGAADDSGLPNDRFFAVRPEGSVSTLKIQRTERGDSAVYLCASSLFGGVSYNEQFFGPGTRLTVL.

The chain carries TRBV2 and TRBJ1-2; D gene uncertain. Deletions cut 7 bases from V and 3 bases from J, with 9 bases between. Germline CDR1 is SNHLY and CDR2 is FYNNEI. The CDR3 covers 12 residues. In DNA, the CDR3 is TGTGCCAGCATTCGGACGGACTATGGCTACACCTTC. This encodes CASIRTDYGYTF.

This clonotype was recorded at least ten times. The chain couples TRBV7-8 to TRBJ1-2; D is uncertain. Germline assignment: CDR1 SGHVS and CDR2 FQNEAQ. The CDR3 totals 13 residues. Trimming took 1 base from V and 8 from J, leaving 11 bases between them. For the CDR3, the DNA is TGTGCCAGCAGCTTAGGCGGGGATGAGGGCTACACCTTC. Translating it yields CASSLGGDEGYTF.

This chain joins TRBV6-1 and TRBJ2-5; no definite D call. The germline V gene has CDR1 MNHNS and CDR2 SASEGT. V lost 6 bases to trimming and J lost 0 bases, with 11 bases between them. CDR3 length: 14 residues. The CDR3 nucleotides are TGTGCCAGCAGCCTACGGACGGACCAAGAGACCCAGTACTTC. Translating gives CASSLRTDQETQYF.

This clonotype has just a few counts. The gene calls are TRBV4-2 and TRBJ1-5; D is perhaps TRBD1 (5 bases). Looked up from germline, CDR1 is LGHNA and CDR2 is YNFKEQ. V was pared by 1 base and J by 0 bases, with 10 bases between. The CDR3 length is 16 residues. The CDR3 sequence is CASSQASGISNQPQHF. As DNA, the CDR3 is TGTGCCAGCAGCCAAGCTTCAGGGATTAGCAATCAGCCCCAGCATTTT.

The V gene is TRBV6-2 or TRBV6-3, the J gene TRBJ2-7; TRBD1 matches 7 bases. CDR1 is MNHEY, CDR2 SVGEGT, per germline. This CDR3 spans 14 amino acids. The ends lost 10 bases at V and 2 bases at J; junction bases unmatched: 11. CDR3 sequence reads: CATRSRQGAYEQYV. Here the CDR3 DNA reads TGTGCCACGAGGAGTCGACAGGGCGCCTACGAGCAGTACGTC.

This clonotype showed up many times. This rearrangement joins TRBV7-3 to TRBJ2-3; D is possibly TRBD1 or TRBD2 (5 bases each). The CDR3 consists of 15 residues. The ends were cut back, 6 bases at V and 0 bases at J, with 13 bases in the middle. Germline V CDR1 and CDR2: SGHTA, FQGTGA. CDR3 in DNA: TGTGCCAGCAGTATGACGGGACCGAGCACAGATACGCAGTATTTT. It yields the protein CASSMTGPSTDTQYF.

At least ten counts were recorded for this clonotype. The chain couples TRBV7-2 to TRBJ1-1; D is unclear. The germline gives CDR1 SGHTA, CDR2 FQGNSA. There are 14 residues in the CDR3. The germline V and J ends were trimmed by 1 base and 7 bases, with 13 bases remaining between them. CDR3 in DNA: TGTGCCAGCAGCTTAGGCGAGGGCTGGGGTGAAGCTTTCTTT. Encoded protein: CASSLGEGWGEAFF.

The V gene is TRBV28, the J gene TRBJ2-3, with 9 bases identical to TRBD2. Per germline, CDR1 MDHEN and CDR2 SYDVKM. The trim removed 3 bases at V and 4 bases at J, leaving 17 bases unmatched. CDR3 length: 19 residues. CDR3 loop: CASSFPSPGGLARADTQYF. In DNA, the CDR3 is TGTGCCAGCAGTTTTCCGTCTCCTGGGGGACTAGCAAGGGCAGATACGCAGTATTTT.

The chain is built from TRBV20-1 and TRBJ2-7; D unresolved. The CDR3 has 14 residues. The V gene's germline CDR1 is DFQATT and CDR2 SNEGSKA (reference sequence). Trimming shortened V by 5 bases and J by 1 base, and 15 bases separated the two germline ends. The CDR3 region is CSAHGPSSSYEQYF. The CDR3 DNA reads as TGCAGTGCTCACGGGCCGTCTTCTTCCTACGAGCAGTACTTC.

The chain employs TRBV4-3 and TRBJ2-4; 7 nucleotides line up with TRBD2. Trimming took 4 bases from V and 5 from J; bases not matched to a gene: 26. Germline V CDR1 and CDR2: LGHNA, YSLEER. CDR3 length: 21 amino acids. CDR3 DNA sequence: TGCGCCAGCAGCCCCTATCCTCCGGGACTAAAGCCTCCAGAGTCCGAAAACATTCAGTACTTC. It is translated as CASSPYPPGLKPPESENIQYF.

The chain is built from TRBV5-1 and TRBJ2-5; 8 nucleotides align to TRBD2. Germline assignment: CDR1 SGHRS and CDR2 YFSETQ. V trimming: 2 bases; J trimming: 0 bases; junction bases outside the gene matches: 6. CDR3 length equals 16 residues. As DNA, the CDR3 is TGCGCCAGCAGCTTAGAAATAGCGGGGAACCAAGAGACCCAGTACTTC. Translation gives CASSLEIAGNQETQYF.

The chain couples TRBV25-1 to TRBJ1-1; 11 nucleotides line up with TRBD1. CDR1 is MGHDK and CDR2 is SYGVNS in the germline V gene. The CDR3 is 19 residues long. V was clipped by 0 bases and J by 7 bases; unmatched bases: 16. The DNA of the CDR3 is TGTGCCAGCAGTGAATACCATCTCGATGCTAGGACAGGGGGCATTGAAGCTTTCTTT. Amino acids: CASSEYHLDARTGGIEAFF.

The V call is TRBV27, the J call TRBJ2-1; no definite D call. This CDR3 region has 14 residues. CDR1 and CDR2 from the germline V gene are MNHEY and SMNVEV (reference sequence). The ends were cut back, 3 bases at V and 9 bases at J, with 15 bases in the middle. The DNA for the CDR3 is TGTGCCAGCAGTTTGGCAGAGTACACGGGTGAGCAGTTCTTC. It codes for CASSLAEYTGEQFF.

The J gene is TRBJ2-6, the V gene TRBV23-1; D remains unclear. TRBV23-1 is an ORF for which the function is uncertain. The CDR3 consists of 14 residues. Trimming shortened V by 4 bases and J by 0 bases, and 4 bases separated the two germline ends. The CDR3 DNA reads TGCGCCAGCAGTCGGCGCTCTGGGGCCAACGTCCTGACTTTC. It codes for CASSRRSGANVLTF.